The 5 T cell receptor beta chains presented below share a single source sample, sequenced in a study of blood T cell repertoires in COVID-19. Produced via immunoSEQ multiplex PCR; TCRdb's table is partial and in-frame only. The sample holds 80,000 to 130,000 clones, more than 85% seen once. Sequencing was done on a sample of peripheral blood. Source of these receptors: a man in his fifties or sixties with acute or convalescent COVID-19.

The chain carries TRBV7-8 and TRBJ2-7, with D hard to call. This CDR3 is 13 amino acids long. V was pared by 2 bases and J by 3 bases, with 8 bases between. Germline CDR1 SGHVS, CDR2 FQNEAQ. The CDR3, as DNA: TGTGCCAGCAGCTTAATATCAGACTACGAGCAGTACTTC. Amino acid sequence: CASSLISDYEQYF. Drawing the rest from reference TRBV7-8 and TRBJ2-7, the complete variable domain is GAGVSQSPRYKVAKRGQDVALRCDPISGHVSLFWYQQALGQGPEFLTYFQNEAQLDKSGLPSDRFFAERPEGSVSTLKIQRTQQEDSAVYLCASSLISDYEQYFGPGTRLTVT.

A remark on this clone: Other DNA sequences from this sample encode an identical CDR3 as well. The rearrangement joins TRBV30 to TRBJ1-2, with 7 nucleotides matching TRBD1. The CDR3 is 14 amino acids. In germline, CDR1 is GTSNPN, CDR2 SVGIG (reference sequence). Unmatched junction bases numbered 6, after V lost 1 base and J lost 4 bases. CDR3 sequence reads: CAWSEGADLYGYTF. CDR3 DNA: TGTGCCTGGAGTGAGGGGGCGGACCTCTATGGCTACACCTTC.

This chain links TRBV11-2 with TRBJ2-7; the match to TRBD1 covers 7 bases. With 1 base clipped from V and 5 bases from J, the junction kept 2 bases outside the gene matches. From germline, CDR1 is SGHAT and CDR2 FQNNGV. This CDR3 contains 13 residues. CDR3 protein: CASSLVGQNEQYF. Written as DNA, the CDR3 is TGTGCCAGCAGCTTAGTGGGACAGAACGAGCAGTACTTC.

The rearrangement joins TRBV5-4 to TRBJ2-3; TRBD2 matches at 12 bases. Germline lookup yields CDR1 SGHNT and CDR2 YYREEE (reference sequence). The V segment lost 1 base and the J segment 3 bases; nucleotides outside the gene matches: 3. CDR3 length: 16 residues. The CDR3 DNA sequence: TGTGCCAGCAGCTTGAGACTAGCGGGAGCAACAGATACGCAGTATTTT. It translates to CASSLRLAGATDTQYF.

The chain is built from TRBV27 and TRBJ2-2; D ambiguous. V lost 1 base and J lost 4, with 4 bases in between. CDR1 MNHEY and CDR2 SMNVEV come from the germline V gene (reference sequence). This CDR3 is built from 13 residues. The CDR3 DNA is TGTGCCAGCAGTTTATACGGCACCGGGGAGCTGTTTTTT. This encodes CASSLYGTGELFF.